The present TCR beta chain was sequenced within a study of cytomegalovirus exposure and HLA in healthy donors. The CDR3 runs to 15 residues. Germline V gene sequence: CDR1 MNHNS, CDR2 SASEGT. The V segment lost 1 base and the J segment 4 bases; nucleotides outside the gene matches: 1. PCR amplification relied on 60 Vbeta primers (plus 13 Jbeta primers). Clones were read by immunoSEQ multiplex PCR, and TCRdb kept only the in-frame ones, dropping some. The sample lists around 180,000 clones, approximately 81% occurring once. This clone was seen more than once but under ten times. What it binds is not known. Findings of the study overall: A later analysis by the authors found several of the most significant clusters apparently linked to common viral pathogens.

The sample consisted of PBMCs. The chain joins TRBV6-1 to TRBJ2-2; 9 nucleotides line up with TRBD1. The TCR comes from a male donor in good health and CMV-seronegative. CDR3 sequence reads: CASSEGTGATGELFF. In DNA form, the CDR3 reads TGTGCCAGCAGTGAAGGGACAGGGGCCACCGGGGAGCTGTTTTTT.